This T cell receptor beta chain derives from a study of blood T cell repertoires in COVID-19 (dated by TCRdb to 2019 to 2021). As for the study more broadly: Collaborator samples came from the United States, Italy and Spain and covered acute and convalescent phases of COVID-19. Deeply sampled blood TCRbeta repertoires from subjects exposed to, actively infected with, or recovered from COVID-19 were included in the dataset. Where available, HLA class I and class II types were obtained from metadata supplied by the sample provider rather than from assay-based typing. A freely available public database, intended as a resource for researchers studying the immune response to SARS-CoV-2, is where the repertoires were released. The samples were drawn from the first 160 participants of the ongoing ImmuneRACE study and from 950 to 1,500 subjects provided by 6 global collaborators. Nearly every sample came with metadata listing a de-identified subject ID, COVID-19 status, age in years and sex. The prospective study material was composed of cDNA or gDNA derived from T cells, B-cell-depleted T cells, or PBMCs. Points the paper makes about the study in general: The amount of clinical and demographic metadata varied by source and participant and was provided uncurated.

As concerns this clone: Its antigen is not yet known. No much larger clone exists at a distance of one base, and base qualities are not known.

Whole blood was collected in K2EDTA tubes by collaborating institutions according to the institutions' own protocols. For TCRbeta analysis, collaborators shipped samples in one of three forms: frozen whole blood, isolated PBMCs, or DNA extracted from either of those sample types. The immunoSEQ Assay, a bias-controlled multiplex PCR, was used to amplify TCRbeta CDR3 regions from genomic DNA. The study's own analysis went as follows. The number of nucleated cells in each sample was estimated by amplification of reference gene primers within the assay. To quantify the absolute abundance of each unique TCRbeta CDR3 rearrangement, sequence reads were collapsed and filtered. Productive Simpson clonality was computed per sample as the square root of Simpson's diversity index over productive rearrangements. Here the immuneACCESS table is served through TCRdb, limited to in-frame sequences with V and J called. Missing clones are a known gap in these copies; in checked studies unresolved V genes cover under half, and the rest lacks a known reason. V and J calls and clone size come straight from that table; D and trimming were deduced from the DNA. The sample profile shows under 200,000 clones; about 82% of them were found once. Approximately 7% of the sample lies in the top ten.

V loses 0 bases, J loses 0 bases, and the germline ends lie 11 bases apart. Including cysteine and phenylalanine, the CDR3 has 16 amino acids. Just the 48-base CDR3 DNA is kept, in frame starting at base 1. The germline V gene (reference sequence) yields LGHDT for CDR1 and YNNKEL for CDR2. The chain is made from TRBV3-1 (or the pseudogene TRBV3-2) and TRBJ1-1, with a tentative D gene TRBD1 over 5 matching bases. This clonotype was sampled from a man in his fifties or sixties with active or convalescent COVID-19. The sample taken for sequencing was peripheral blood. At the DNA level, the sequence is TGTGCCAGCAGCCAAGATCCCGCAGGGTTGAACACTGAAGCTTTCTTT. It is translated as CASSQDPAGLNTEAFF.